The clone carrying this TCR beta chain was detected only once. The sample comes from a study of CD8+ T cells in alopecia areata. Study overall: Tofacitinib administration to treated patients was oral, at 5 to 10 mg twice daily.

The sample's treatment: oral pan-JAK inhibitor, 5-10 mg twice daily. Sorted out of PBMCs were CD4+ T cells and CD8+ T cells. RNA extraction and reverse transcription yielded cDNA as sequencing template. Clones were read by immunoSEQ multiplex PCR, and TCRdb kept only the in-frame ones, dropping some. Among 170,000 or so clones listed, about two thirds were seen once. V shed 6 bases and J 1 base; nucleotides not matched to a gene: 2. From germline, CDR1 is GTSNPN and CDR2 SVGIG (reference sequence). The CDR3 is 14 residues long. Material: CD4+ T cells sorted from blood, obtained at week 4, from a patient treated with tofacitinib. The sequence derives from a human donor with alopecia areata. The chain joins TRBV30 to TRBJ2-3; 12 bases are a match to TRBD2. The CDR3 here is CACPSGGGTDTQYF. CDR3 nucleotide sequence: TGTGCCTGCCCTAGCGGGGGGGGCACAGATACGCAGTATTTT.